This entry features one T cell receptor beta chain sequence. This specimen belongs to a study of blood T cell repertoires in COVID-19. Generated by immunoSEQ multiplex PCR, the TCRdb table keeps only in-frame clones and is missing some. Of about 210,000 clones listed, about 89% are singletons. The germline V gene encodes CDR1 SGHTA and CDR2 FQGNSA. Trimming shortened V by 1 base and J by 7 bases, and 14 bases separated the two germline ends. CDR3 size: 15 residues. This chain joins TRBV7-2 and TRBJ2-1; no reliable D call. The receptor was isolated from a woman between 35 and 50 years old with acute or convalescent COVID-19. Sequencing used peripheral blood. The CDR3, as DNA: TGTGCCAGCAGCTTAGGCCGGGTAGTGGAAAATGAGCAGTTCTTC. This encodes CASSLGRVVENEQFF.